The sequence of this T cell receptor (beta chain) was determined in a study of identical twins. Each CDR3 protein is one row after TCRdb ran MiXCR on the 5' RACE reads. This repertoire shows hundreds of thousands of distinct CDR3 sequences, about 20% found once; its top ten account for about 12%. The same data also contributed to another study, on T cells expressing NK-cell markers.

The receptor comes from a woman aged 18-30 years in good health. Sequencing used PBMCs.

The CDR3 loop is CAISQGGPAYEQYF. CDR3 DNA sequence: TGTGCCATCAGTCAGGGCGGGCCGGCCTACGAGCAGTACTTC. V gene TRBV10-3 combines with J gene TRBJ2-7; the D call may be TRBD1 or TRBD2 (5 bases each). Looked up from germline, CDR1 is ENHRY and CDR2 is SYGVKD. The ends were cut back, 5 bases at V and 2 bases at J, with 13 bases in the middle. The CDR3 length is 14 residues.